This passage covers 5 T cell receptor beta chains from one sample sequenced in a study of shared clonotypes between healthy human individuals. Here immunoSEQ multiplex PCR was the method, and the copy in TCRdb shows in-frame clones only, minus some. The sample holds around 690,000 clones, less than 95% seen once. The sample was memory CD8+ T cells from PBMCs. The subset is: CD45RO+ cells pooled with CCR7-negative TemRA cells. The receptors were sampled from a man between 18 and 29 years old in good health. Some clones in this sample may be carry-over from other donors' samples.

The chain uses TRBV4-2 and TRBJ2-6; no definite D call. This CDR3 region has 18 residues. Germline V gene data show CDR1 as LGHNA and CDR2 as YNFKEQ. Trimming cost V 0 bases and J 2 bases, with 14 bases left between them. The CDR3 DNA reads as TGTGCCAGCAGCCAAGATTCGAACAGACGGACTGGGGCCAACGTCCTGACTTTC. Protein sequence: CASSQDSNRRTGANVLTF.

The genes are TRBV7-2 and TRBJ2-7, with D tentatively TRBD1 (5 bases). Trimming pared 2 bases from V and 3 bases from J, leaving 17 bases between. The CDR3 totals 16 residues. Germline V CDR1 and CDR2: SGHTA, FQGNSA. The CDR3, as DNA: TGTGCCAGCAGCTTACTCCAGGGTCCAGCGATCTACGAGCAGTACTTC. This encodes CASSLLQGPAIYEQYF.

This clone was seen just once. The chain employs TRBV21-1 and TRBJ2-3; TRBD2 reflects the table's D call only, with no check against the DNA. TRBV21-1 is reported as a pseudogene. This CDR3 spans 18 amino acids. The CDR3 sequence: CASSDRGRALQSTDTQYF. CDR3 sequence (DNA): TGTGCCAGCAGCGACCGCGGGAGGGCCCTTCAGTCCACAGATACGCAGTATTTT.

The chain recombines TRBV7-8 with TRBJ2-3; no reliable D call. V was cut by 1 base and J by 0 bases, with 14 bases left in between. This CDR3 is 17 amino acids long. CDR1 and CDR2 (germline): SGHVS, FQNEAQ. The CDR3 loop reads CASSLGILIQSTDTQYF. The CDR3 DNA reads TGTGCCAGCAGCTTAGGCATCCTAATCCAAAGCACAGATACGCAGTATTTT. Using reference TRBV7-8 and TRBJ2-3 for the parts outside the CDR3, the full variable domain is GAGVSQSPRYKVAKRGQDVALRCDPISGHVSLFWYQQALGQGPEFLTYFQNEAQLDKSGLPSDRFFAERPEGSVSTLKIQRTQQEDSAVYLCASSLGILIQSTDTQYFGPGTRLTVL.

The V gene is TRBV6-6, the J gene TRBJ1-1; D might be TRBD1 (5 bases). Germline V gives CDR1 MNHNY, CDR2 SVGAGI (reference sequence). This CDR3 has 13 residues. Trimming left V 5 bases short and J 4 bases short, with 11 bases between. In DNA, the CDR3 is TGTGCCAGCAGTCCGGGACGGTTCACTGAAGCTTTCTTT. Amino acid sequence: CASSPGRFTEAFF.